This T cell receptor beta chain was captured in a study of post-analysis software for immune sequencing data. Unique molecular identifiers featured in each of the TCR beta cDNA libraries. From the PCR reads, TCRdb called clonotypes with MiXCR, one entry per CDR3 protein. The data hold approximately 730,000 distinct CDR3 sequences, with under 60% observed a single time. Findings of the study overall: When patients were compared with controls, a handful of TRBV segments were more frequent, TRBV5-6, TRBV5-1 and TRBV20-1 among them.

Deletions cut 6 bases from V and 4 bases from J, with 13 bases between. This CDR3 region has 14 residues. Germline lookup yields CDR1 MNHEY and CDR2 SVGAGI. As concerns this clonotype: As yet, its antigen is unknown.

V and J are TRBV6-5 and TRBJ1-5; D gene ambiguous. The sequence was collected from a girl between 5 and 17 years old with multiple sclerosis. The sequencing input was blood. This CDR3 reads CASSLRGLNQPQHF. CDR3 coding DNA: TGTGCCAGCAGCCTGAGAGGCCTGAATCAGCCCCAGCATTTT.